The clone carrying this TCR beta chain was counted once. Antigen: not known. The sample belongs to a study of human T cells and chemical hapten exposure. Background on the study: Researchers reported sensitizing a roughly 2 cm by roughly 2 cm upper inner arm skin site with 2% DPC.

V shed 0 bases, J shed 8 bases, and the junction held 6 bases outside the gene matches. The CDR3 loop spans 13 amino acids. Germline loops: CDR1 GTSNPN, CDR2 SVGIG (reference sequence). Findings and caveats of the study: With DPC sensitization, TCRs exceeding 1 in 1000 frequency showed no change.

The sample's treatment: therapeutic diphenylcyclopropenone sensitization with weekly scalp DPC. The study's library attached unique molecular identifiers to single cDNA molecules. Per the original data handling: Sampled TCR counts reached a median of about 90,000 per sample, with values ranging from roughly 20,000 to 750,000. MiXCR, applied by TCRdb to the reads, yields one record per CDR3 protein. The V and J calls and clone size come from TCRdb's table, not from the authors' own analysis. The data contain 150 to 200 distinct CDR3 sequences, nearly 60% of them singletons. The sequencing used whole blood, collected before DPC sensitization or 2, 6, or about 24 weeks after (not recorded which). The sequence derives from an adult with alopecia areata. Some clones in this sample may be carry-over from other donors' samples. This table probably holds off-target reads from a library built for another chain. The chain links TRBV30 to TRBJ1-2; 7 nucleotides agree with TRBD1. The CDR3 here is CAWSVRRGDGYTF. The CDR3, as DNA: TGTGCCTGGAGTGTACGCAGGGGGGACGGCTACACCTTC.